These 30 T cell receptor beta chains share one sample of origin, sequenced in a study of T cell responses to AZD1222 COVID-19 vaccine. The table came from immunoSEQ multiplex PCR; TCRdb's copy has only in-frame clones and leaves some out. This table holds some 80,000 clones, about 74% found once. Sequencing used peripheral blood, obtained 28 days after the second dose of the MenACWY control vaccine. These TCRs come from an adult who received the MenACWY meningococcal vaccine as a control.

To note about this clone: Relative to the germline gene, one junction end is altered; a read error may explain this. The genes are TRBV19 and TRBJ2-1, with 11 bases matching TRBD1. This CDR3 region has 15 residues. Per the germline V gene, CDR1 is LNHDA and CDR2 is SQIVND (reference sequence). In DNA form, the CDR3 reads TGTGCCCGTAGTTGGGGGGGGACAGGGGGAATTGAGCAGTTCTTC. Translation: CARSWGGTGGIEQFF. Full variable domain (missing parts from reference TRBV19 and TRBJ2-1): DGGITQSPKYLFRKEGQNVTLSCEQNLNHDAMYWYRQDPGQGLRLIYYSQIVNDFQKGDIAEGYSVSREKKESFPLTVTSAQKNPTAFYLCARSWGGTGGIEQFFGPGTRLTVL.

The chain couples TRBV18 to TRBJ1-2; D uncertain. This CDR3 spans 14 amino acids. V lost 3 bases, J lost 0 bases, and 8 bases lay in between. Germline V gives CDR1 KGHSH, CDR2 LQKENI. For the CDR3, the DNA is TGTGCCAGCTCACCCGAGGGCCCTAACTATGGCTACACCTTC. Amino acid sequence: CASSPEGPNYGYTF.

The CDR3, as DNA: TGTGCCAGCAGTTCGTCAACACAGGGGACGGAGCAGTTCTTC. The encoded protein is CASSSSTQGTEQFF. V is TRBV27 and J is TRBJ2-1, with 7 bases lining up with TRBD1. Germline loops: CDR1 MNHEY, CDR2 SMNVEV (reference sequence). CDR3 length equals 14 residues. J lost 10 bases, V lost 4 bases, and 10 bases had no gene match.

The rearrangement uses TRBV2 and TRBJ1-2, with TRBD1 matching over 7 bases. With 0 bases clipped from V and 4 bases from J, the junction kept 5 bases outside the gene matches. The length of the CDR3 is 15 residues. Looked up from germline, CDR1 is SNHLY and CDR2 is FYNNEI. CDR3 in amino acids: CASSEAAGGLYGYTF. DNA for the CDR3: TGTGCCAGCAGTGAAGCGGCAGGGGGTCTCTATGGCTACACCTTC.

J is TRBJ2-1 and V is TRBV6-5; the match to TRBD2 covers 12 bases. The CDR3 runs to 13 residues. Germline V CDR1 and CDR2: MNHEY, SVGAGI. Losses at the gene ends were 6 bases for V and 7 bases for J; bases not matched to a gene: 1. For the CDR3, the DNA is TGTGCCAGCAGGACTAGCGGGAGTAATGAGCAGTTCTTC. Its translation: CASRTSGSNEQFF.

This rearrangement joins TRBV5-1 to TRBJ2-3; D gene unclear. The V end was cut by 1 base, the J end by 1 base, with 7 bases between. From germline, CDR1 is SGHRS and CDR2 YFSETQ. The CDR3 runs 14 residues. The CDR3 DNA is TGCGCCAGCAGCTTGTCTAGTGGCACAGATACGCAGTATTTT. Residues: CASSLSSGTDTQYF.

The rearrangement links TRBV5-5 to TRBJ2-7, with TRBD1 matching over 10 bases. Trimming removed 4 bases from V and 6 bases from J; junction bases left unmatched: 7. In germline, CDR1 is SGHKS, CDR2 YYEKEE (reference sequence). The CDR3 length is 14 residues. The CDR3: CASSRGQGSPEQYF. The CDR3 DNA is TGTGCCAGCAGCAGGGGACAGGGGAGCCCCGAGCAGTACTTC.

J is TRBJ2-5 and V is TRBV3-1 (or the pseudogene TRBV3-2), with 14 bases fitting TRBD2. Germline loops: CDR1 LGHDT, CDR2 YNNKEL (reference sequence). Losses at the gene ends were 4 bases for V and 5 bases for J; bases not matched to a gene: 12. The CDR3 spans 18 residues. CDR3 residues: CASSPLIRLAGGPETQYF. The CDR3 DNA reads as TGTGCCAGCAGCCCCCTTATCAGACTAGCGGGAGGGCCGGAGACCCAGTACTTC.

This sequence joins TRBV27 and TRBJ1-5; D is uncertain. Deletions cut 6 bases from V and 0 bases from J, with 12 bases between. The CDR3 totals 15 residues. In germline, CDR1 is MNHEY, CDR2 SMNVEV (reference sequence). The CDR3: CASRRKIDSNQPQHF. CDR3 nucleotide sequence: TGTGCCAGCAGACGAAAAATCGATAGCAATCAGCCCCAGCATTTT.

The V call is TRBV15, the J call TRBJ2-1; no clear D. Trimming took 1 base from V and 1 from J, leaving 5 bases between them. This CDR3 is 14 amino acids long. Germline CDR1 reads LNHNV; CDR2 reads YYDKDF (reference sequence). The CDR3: CATSRGGSYNEQFF. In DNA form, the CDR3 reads TGTGCCACCAGCAGAGGTGGGTCCTACAATGAGCAGTTCTTC.

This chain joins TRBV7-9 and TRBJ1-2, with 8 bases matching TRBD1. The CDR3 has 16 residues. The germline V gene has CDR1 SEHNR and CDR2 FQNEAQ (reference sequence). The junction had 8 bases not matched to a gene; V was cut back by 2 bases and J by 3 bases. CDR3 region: CASSLSDRGPYYGYTF. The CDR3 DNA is TGTGCCAGCAGCTTAAGTGACAGGGGCCCCTACTATGGCTACACCTTC. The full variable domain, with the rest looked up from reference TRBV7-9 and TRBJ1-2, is DTGVSQNPRHKITKRGQNVTFRCDPISEHNRLYWYRQTLGQGPEFLTYFQNEAQLEKSRLLSDRFSAERPKGSFSTLEIQRTEQGDSAMYLCASSLSDRGPYYGYTFGSGTRLTVV.

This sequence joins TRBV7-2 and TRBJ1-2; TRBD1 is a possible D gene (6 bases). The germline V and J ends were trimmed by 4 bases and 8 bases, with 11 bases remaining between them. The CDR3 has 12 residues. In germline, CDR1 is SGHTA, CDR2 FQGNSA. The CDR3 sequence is CASSSVGAGYTF. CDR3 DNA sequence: TGTGCCAGCAGCTCGGTGGGGGCCGGCTACACCTTC. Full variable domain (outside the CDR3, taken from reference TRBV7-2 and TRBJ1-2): GAGVSQSPSNKVTEKGKDVELRCDPISGHTALYWYRQSLGQGLEFLIYFQGNSAPDKSGLPSDRFSAERTGGSVSTLTIQRTQQEDSAVYLCASSSVGAGYTFGSGTRLTVV.

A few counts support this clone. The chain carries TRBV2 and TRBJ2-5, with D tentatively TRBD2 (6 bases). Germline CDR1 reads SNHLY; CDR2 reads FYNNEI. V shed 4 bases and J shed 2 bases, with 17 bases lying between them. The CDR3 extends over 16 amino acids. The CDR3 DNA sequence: TGTGCCAGCAGTGGTATAGCGGATGGGGATCAAGAGACCCAGTACTTC. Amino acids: CASSGIADGDQETQYF.

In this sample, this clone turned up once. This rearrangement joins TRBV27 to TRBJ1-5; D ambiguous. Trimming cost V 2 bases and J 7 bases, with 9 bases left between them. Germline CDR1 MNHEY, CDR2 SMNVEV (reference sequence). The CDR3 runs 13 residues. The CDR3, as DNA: TGTGCCAGCAGTTTAGGAAGAGGGCAGCCCCAGCATTTT. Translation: CASSLGRGQPQHF.

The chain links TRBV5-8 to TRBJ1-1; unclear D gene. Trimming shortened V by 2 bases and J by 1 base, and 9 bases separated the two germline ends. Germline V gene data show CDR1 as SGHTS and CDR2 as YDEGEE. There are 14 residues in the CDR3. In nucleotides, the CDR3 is TGTGCCAGCAGCTTAAGAGTGGGGAACACTGAAGCTTTCTTT. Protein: CASSLRVGNTEAFF.

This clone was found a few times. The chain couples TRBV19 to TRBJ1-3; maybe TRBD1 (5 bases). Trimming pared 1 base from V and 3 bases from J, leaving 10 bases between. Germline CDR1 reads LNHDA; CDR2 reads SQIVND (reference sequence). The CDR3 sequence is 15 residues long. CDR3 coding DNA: TGTGCCAGTAGTATAGGGGACGGATTTGGAAACACCATATATTTT. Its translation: CASSIGDGFGNTIYF.

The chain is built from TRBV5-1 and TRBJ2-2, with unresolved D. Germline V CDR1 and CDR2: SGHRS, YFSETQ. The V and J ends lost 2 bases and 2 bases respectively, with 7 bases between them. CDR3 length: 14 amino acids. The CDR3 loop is CASSFATNTGELFF. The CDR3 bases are TGCGCCAGCAGCTTTGCCACAAACACCGGGGAGCTGTTTTTT.

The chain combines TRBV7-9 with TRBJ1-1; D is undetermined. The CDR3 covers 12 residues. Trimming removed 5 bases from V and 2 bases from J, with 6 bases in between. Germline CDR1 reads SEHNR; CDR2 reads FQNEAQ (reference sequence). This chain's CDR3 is CASSLSNTEAFF. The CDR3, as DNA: TGTGCCAGCAGCCTAAGTAACACTGAAGCTTTCTTT. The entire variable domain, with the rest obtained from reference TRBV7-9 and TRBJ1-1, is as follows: DTGVSQNPRHKITKRGQNVTFRCDPISEHNRLYWYRQTLGQGPEFLTYFQNEAQLEKSRLLSDRFSAERPKGSFSTLEIQRTEQGDSAMYLCASSLSNTEAFFGQGTRLTVV.

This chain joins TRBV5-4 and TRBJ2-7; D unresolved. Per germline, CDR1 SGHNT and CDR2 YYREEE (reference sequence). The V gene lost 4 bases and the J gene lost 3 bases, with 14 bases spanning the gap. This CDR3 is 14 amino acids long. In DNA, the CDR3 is TGTGCCAGCAGCCTATCTAGAGGAAGCTACGAGCAGTACTTC. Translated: CASSLSRGSYEQYF.

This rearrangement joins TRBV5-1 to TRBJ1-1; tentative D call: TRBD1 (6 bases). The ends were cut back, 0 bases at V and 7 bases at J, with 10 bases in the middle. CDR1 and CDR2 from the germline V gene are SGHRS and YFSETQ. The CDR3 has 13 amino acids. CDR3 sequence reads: CASSLAQGREAFF. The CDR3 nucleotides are TGCGCCAGCAGCTTGGCACAGGGCCGTGAAGCTTTCTTT.

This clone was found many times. The CDR3 bases are TGTGCCTGGAGTGGGGACCTAACTAATGAAAAACTGTTTTTT. Translating it yields CAWSGDLTNEKLFF. The V call is TRBV30, the J call TRBJ1-4; possibly TRBD1 for D (5 bases). The CDR3 sequence is 14 residues long. The germline V and J ends were trimmed by 1 base and 1 base, with 7 bases remaining between them. From germline, CDR1 is GTSNPN and CDR2 SVGIG (reference sequence).

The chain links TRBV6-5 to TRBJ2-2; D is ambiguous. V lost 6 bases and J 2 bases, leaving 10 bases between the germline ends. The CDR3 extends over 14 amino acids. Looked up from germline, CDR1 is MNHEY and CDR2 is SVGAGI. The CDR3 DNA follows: TGTGCCAGCAGAGGGCCTACTAACACCGGGGAGCTGTTTTTT. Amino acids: CASRGPTNTGELFF.

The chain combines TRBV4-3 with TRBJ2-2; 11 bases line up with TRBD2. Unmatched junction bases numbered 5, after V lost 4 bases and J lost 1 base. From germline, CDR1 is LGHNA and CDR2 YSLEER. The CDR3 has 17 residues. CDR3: CASSLNGLAGNTGELFF. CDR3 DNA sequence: TGCGCCAGCAGCCTCAATGGACTAGCGGGGAACACCGGGGAGCTGTTTTTT.

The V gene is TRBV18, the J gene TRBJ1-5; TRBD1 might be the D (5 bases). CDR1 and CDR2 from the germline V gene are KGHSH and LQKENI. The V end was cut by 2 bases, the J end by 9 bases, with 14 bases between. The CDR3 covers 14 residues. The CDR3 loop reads CASSPGTEGWPQHF. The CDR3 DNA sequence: TGTGCCAGCTCACCAGGGACCGAGGGATGGCCCCAGCATTTT.

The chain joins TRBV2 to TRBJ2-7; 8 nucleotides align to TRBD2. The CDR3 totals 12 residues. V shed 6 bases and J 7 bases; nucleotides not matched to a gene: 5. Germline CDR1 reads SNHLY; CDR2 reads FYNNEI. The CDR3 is CASRGLVSEQYF. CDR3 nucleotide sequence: TGTGCCAGCAGGGGACTAGTGAGTGAGCAGTACTTC.

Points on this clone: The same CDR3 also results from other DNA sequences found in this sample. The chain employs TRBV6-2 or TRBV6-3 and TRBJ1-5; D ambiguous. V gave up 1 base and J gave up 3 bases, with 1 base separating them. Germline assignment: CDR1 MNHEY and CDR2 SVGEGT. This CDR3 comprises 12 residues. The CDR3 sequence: CASSYFNQPQHF. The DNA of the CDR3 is TGTGCCAGCAGTTACTTCAATCAGCCCCAGCATTTT.

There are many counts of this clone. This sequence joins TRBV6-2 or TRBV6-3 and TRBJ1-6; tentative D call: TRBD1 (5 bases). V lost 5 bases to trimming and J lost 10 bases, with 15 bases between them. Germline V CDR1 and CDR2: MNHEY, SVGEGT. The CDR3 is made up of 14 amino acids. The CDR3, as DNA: TGTGCCAGCAGTCTCCCGGGACTTAAATCACCCCTCCACTTT. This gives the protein CASSLPGLKSPLHF.

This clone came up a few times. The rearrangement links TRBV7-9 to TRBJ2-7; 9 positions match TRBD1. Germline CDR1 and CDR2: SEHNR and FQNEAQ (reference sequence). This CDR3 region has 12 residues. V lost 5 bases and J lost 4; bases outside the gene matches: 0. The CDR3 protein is CASSGTGYEQYF. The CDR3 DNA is TGTGCCAGCAGCGGGACAGGGTACGAGCAGTACTTC.

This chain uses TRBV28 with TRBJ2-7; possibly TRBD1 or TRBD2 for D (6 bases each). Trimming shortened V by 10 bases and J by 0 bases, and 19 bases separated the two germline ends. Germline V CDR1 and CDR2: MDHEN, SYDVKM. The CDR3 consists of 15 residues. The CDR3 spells CATTTKRGVSYEQYF. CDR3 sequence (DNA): TGTGCCACCACCACTAAAAGGGGGGTCTCCTACGAGCAGTACTTC.

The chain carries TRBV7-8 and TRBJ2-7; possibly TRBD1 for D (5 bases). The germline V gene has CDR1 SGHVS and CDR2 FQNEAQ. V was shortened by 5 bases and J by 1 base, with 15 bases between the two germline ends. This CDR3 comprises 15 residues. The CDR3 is CASSLRTSGSYEQYF. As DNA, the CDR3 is TGTGCCAGCAGCCTCAGGACCTCAGGGTCCTACGAGCAGTACTTC.